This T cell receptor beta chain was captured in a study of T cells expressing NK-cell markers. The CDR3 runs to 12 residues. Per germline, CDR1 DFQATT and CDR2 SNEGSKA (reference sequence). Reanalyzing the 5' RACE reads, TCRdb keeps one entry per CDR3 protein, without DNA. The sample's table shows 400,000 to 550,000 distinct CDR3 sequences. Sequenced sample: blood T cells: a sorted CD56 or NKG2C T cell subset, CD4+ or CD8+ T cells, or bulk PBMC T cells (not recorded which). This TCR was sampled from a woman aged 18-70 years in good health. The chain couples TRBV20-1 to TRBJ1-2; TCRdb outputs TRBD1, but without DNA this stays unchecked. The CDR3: CSAGDSNYGYTF.